These T cell receptor beta chains were read from a single sample in a study of T cell responses to AZD1222 COVID-19 vaccine. The assay was immunoSEQ multiplex PCR, and TCRdb's table has in-frame clones only and misses some. The sample consists of about 110,000 clones, over 80% of them appearing once. The sequenced sample was peripheral blood, obtained 28 days after the second AZD1222 dose. The receptors shown here come from an adult who received the AZD1222 COVID-19 vaccine. Both conserved end residues are part of each CDR3.

TRBV27	TRBJ1-3	14	CASSLGRRGNTIYF
TRBV4-1	TRBJ2-7	15	CASSQAWDRRYEQYF
TRBV18	TRBJ2-7	14	CASSPGTGQREQYF
TRBV2	TRBJ2-4	16	CASSDIGLADKNIQYF
TRBV15	TRBJ2-1	13	CATSRDQDNEQFF
TRBV11-3	TRBJ2-2	13	CASGWGYTGELFF
TRBV9	TRBJ2-2	16	CASSFSGQVGTGELFF
TRBV10-3	TRBJ2-3	11	CAISRGDTQYF
TRBV11-3	TRBJ2-3	14	CASSLSGLADTQYF
TRBV19	TRBJ2-1	15	CASSTRTSGVNEQFF
TRBV4-3	TRBJ1-1	20	CASSQEPAIRDTNRNTEAFF
TRBV11-3	TRBJ2-1	12	CASSLGDREQFF
TRBV10-1	TRBJ1-1	15	CASRPSDRMNTEAFF
TRBV7-9	TRBJ2-7	15	CASRSHRDRTYEQYF
TRBV6-1	TRBJ2-2	15	CASSEGGFNTGELFF
TRBV19	TRBJ1-5	14	CASSGTGGFQPQHF
TRBV10-2	TRBJ2-4	13	CASSEYPAGIQYF
TRBV3-1/TRBV3-2	TRBJ1-2	14	CASSQEPGALGYTF
TRBV27	TRBJ2-1	13	CASGIGPYNEQFF
TRBV9	TRBJ1-4	16	CASSSAVGRGWEKLFF
TRBV10-2	TRBJ1-4	15	CASAHLPSTNEKLFF
TRBV6-6	TRBJ2-1	14	CASSYWGGGDEQFF
TRBV13	TRBJ1-1	14	CASSFPTQNTEAFF
TRBV4-1	TRBJ2-1	16	CASSQTDRNSYNEQFF
TRBV15	TRBJ2-7	20	CATSRVGSGQGASASYEQYF
TRBV11-2	TRBJ2-5	15	CASSLTGSLRETQYF
TRBV6-1	TRBJ1-4	14	CASSEGTFLRGMFF
TRBV4-2	TRBJ1-3	14	CASSPTGTGNTIYF
TRBV6-5	TRBJ2-7	14	CASSPARTFYEQYF
TRBV5-6	TRBJ2-3	15	CASSSWTRGADTQYF
TRBV5-4	TRBJ2-2	15	CASRGTSGSTGELFF
TRBV10-2	TRBJ1-5	13	CASSDPGNQPQHF
TRBV3-1/TRBV3-2	TRBJ1-2	14	CASSQDRAGNGYTF
TRBV29-1	TRBJ1-1	13	CSVDTGRVSEAFF
TRBV5-4	TRBJ2-7	13	CASSLYRSYEQYF
TRBV6-4	TRBJ2-6	14	CASSDNSGANVLTF
TRBV30	TRBJ1-4	18	CAWSVGQGEFISNEKLFF
TRBV7-2	TRBJ2-1	18	CASSLDLAGPSSYNEQFF
TRBV2	TRBJ2-1	14	CASSGTGTNNEQFF
TRBV20-1	TRBJ2-7	14	CSASEGQGAREQYF
TRBV28	TRBJ2-7	14	CASRRQGGTYEQYF
TRBV5-1	TRBJ1-5	14	CASSEGQSNQPQHF
TRBV2	TRBJ1-2	13	CASRLRGIGGYTF
TRBV5-1	TRBJ1-1	15	CASSLEVREFTEAFF
TRBV12-2	TRBJ2-7	14	CASRPPPGDYEQYF
TRBV5-1	TRBJ2-7	15	CASSLAPSGGIEQYF
TRBV7-9	TRBJ2-1	15	CASSIRAASYNEQFF
TRBV27	TRBJ1-1	15	CASSLDWTEATEAFF
TRBV30	TRBJ1-6	12	CAWSVPPSPLHF
TRBV28	TRBJ1-4	17	CASSYPGQGPFREKLFF
TRBV19	TRBJ2-7	14	CASSISGGTYEQYF
TRBV5-1	TRBJ2-5	16	CASTYYGTGYQETQYF
TRBV15	TRBJ2-5	17	CATSYTMGLANRETQYF
TRBV9	TRBJ2-7	17	CASSGREKATRSHEQYF
TRBV19	TRBJ2-3	17	CASSPLGADSATDTQYF
TRBV20-1	TRBJ2-1	9	CSAAWDRFF
TRBV30	TRBJ2-7	11	CAWSVEQVEYF